A single sample gave rise to the 10 T cell receptor beta chains below, sequenced in a study of human T cells and chemical hapten exposure. The study extracted total RNA from unfractionated whole blood. TCRdb reprocessed the 5' RACE reads with MiXCR, giving one entry per CDR3 protein. The sample holds some 150,000 distinct CDR3 sequences, around 4.4% seen once. The source of these receptors is a female donor in good health.

In its sample, this clonotype was seen many times. This CDR3 is CASSYDREETQYF. CDR3 sequence (DNA): TGCGCCAGCAGCTACGACAGGGAAGAGACCCAGTACTTC. The J gene is TRBJ2-5, the V gene TRBV4-3, with TRBD1 matching 7 bases. The CDR3 length is 13 residues. Germline V gene sequence: CDR1 LGHNA, CDR2 YSLEER. The V and J ends lost 5 bases and 3 bases, in that order; junction bases with no gene match: 3.

This clonotype was seen repeatedly, ten times or more. V usage is TRBV7-3 and J usage is TRBJ1-1; D uncertain. Germline V gene lookup returns CDR1 SGHTA and CDR2 FQGTGA. The CDR3 sequence is 14 residues long. The V end lost 2 bases, the J end lost 1 base, and 8 bases lay between the germline ends. CDR3 nucleotide sequence: TGTGCCAGCAGCTTAGGGGTTTGGAACACTGAAGCTTTCTTT. Translation: CASSLGVWNTEAFF.

This clonotype was recorded a few times. This chain uses TRBV28 with TRBJ1-5; TRBD1 matches at 8 bases. CDR3 length equals 15 residues. CDR1 is MDHEN and CDR2 is SYDVKM in the germline V gene. V lost 8 bases to trimming and J lost 0 bases; unmatched junction nucleotides: 6. The CDR3 nucleotides read TGTGCCAGCCAGGGGGCAATAAGTAGCAATCAGCCCCAGCATTTT. Translating it yields CASQGAISSNQPQHF. The variable domain in full, with the rest retrieved from reference TRBV28 and TRBJ1-5, is DVKVTQSSRYLVKRTGEKVFLECVQDMDHENMFWYRQDPGLGLRLIYFSYDVKMKEKGDIPEGYSVSREKKERFSLILESASTNQTSMYLCASQGAISSNQPQHFGDGTRLSIL.

This clonotype turned up a few times. V and J are TRBV10-3 and TRBJ1-2; TRBD1 aligns across 8 bases. The germline gives CDR1 ENHRY, CDR2 SYGVKD. V lost 0 bases, J lost 2 bases, and 11 bases stayed unmatched. The CDR3 extends over 18 amino acids. CDR3 sequence (DNA): TGTGCCATCAGTGAGTCGGGACAGGCGCGAGCCCAGAACTATGGCTACACCTTC. Protein product: CAISESGQARAQNYGYTF.

This clonotype was observed at least ten times. V is TRBV18 and J is TRBJ1-1; D remains ambiguous. Trimming took 5 bases from V and 1 from J, leaving 8 bases between them. Germline V gives CDR1 KGHSH, CDR2 LQKENI. This CDR3 comprises 13 residues. The CDR3: CASSEDGNTEAFF. The DNA for the CDR3 is TGTGCCAGCTCAGAGGACGGGAACACTGAAGCTTTCTTT.

This clonotype was seen many times. The J gene is TRBJ2-1, the V gene TRBV18; TRBD1 aligns across 10 bases. This CDR3 has 15 residues. Trimming cost V 3 bases and J 3 bases; bases outside gene matches: 2. CDR1 and CDR2 from the germline V gene are KGHSH and LQKENI. The CDR3 nucleotides are TGTGCCAGCTCACCCGGGACAGGGGTCTACAATGAGCAGTTCTTC. This codes for CASSPGTGVYNEQFF. Looking up the rest from reference TRBV18 and TRBJ2-1 gives the full variable domain: NAGVMQNPRHLVRRRGQEARLRCSPMKGHSHVYWYRQLPEEGLKFMVYLQKENIIDESGMPKERFSAEFPKEGPSILRIQQVVRGDSAAYFCASSPGTGVYNEQFFGPGTRLTVL.

In this sample, this clonotype turned up a few times. The chain recombines TRBV10-3 with TRBJ2-3; 8 positions agree with TRBD2. The CDR3 sequence is 18 residues long. Trimming cost V 1 base and J 0 bases; bases outside gene matches: 9. Germline V gene sequence: CDR1 ENHRY, CDR2 SYGVKD. The CDR3 DNA reads TGTGCCATCAGTGAGTTCGGTGGTAGCGGGGCCAGCACAGATACGCAGTATTTT. Its translation is CAISEFGGSGASTDTQYF.

This clonotype was recorded many times. The chain recombines TRBV27 with TRBJ1-6, with a possible D match to TRBD1 (5 bases). The CDR3 consists of 14 residues. V lost 3 bases to trimming and J lost 6 bases, with 9 bases between them. Germline V lookup: CDR1 MNHEY, CDR2 SMNVEV (reference sequence). CDR3 region: CASSLGRVNSPLHF. In nucleotides, the CDR3 is TGTGCCAGCAGTTTGGGCAGGGTTAATTCACCCCTCCACTTT.

This clonotype was seen many times. The chain links TRBV20-1 to TRBJ1-2; D may be TRBD1 (5 bases). V lost 4 bases to trimming and J lost 1 base, with 16 bases between them. The CDR3 length is 15 residues. The germline V gene encodes CDR1 DFQATT and CDR2 SNEGSKA (reference sequence). CDR3 residues: CSATKGTVFNYGYTF. Here the CDR3 DNA reads TGCAGTGCTACCAAAGGGACCGTCTTTAACTATGGCTACACCTTC.

This clonotype was observed many times. V and J are TRBV19 and TRBJ1-5, with no clear D. This CDR3 spans 15 amino acids. Trimming stripped 0 bases from V and 0 bases from J, with 6 bases between. Germline V gives CDR1 LNHDA, CDR2 SQIVND (reference sequence). CDR3 amino acids: CASSIDFHSNQPQHF. Written as DNA, the CDR3 is TGTGCCAGTAGTATAGATTTCCATAGCAATCAGCCCCAGCATTTT.